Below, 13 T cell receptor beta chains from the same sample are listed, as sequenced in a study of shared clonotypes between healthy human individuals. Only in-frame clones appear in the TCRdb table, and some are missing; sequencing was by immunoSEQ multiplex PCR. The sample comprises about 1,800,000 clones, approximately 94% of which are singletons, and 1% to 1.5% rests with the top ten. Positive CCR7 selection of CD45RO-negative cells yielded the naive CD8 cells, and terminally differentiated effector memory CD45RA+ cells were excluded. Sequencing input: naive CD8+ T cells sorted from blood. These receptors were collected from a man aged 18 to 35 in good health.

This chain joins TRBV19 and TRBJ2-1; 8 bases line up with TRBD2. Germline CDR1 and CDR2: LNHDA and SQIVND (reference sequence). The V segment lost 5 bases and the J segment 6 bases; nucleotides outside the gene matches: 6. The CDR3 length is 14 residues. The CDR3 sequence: CASSSAGVSNEQFF. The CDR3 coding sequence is TGTGCCAGTAGTTCAGCGGGAGTCTCCAATGAGCAGTTCTTC.

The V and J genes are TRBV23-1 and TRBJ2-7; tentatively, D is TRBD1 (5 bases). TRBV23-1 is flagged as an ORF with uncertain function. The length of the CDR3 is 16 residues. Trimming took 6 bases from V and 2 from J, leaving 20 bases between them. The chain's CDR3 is CASSGAGCKGTYEQYF. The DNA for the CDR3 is TGCGCCAGCAGCGGTGCTGGTTGTAAGGGGACCTACGAGCAGTACTTC.

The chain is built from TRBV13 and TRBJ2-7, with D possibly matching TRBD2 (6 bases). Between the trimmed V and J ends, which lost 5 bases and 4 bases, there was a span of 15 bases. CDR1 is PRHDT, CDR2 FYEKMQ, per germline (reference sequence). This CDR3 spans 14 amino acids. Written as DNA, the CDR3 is TGTGCCAGCAGCCCGGGAGTTCGGGCTTACGAGCAGTACTTC. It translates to CASSPGVRAYEQYF.

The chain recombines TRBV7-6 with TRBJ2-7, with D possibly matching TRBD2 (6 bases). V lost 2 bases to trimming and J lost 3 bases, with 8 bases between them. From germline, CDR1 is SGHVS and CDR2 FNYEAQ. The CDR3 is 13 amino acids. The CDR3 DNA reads TGTGCCAGCAGCTTACGGGGGAGCTACGAGCAGTACTTC. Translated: CASSLRGSYEQYF.

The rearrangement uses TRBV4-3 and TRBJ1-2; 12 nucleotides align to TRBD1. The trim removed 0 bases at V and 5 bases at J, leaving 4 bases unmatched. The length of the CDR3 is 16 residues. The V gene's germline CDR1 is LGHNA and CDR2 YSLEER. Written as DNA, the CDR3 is TGCGCCAGCAGCCAAGATGGGGACAGGGGGCAGTATGGCTACACCTTC. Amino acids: CASSQDGDRGQYGYTF.

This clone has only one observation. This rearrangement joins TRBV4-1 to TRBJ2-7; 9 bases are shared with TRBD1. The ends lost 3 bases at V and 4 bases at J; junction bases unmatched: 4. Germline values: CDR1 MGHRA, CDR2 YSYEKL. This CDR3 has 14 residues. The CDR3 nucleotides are TGCGCCAGCAGCCACGGAGACAGGGGGTACGAGCAGTACTTC. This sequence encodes CASSHGDRGYEQYF.

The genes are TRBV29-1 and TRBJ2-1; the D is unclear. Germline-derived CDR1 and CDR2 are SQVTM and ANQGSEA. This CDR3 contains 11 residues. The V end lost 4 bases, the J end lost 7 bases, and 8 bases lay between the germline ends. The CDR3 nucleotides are TGCAGCGTTGGTTCCATGAATGAGCAGTTCTTC. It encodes CSVGSMNEQFF.

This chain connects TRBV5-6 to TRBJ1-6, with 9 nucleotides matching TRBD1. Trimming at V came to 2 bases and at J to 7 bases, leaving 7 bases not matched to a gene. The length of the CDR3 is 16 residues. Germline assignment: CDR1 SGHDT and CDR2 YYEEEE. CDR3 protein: CASSFVTGGGNSPLHF. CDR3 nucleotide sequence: TGTGCCAGCAGCTTCGTTACAGGGGGCGGGAATTCACCCCTCCACTTT.

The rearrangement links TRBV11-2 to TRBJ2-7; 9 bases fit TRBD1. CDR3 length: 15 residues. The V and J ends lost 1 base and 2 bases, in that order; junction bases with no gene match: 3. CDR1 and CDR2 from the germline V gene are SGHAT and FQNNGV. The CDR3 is CASSLAGQGTYEQYF. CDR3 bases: TGTGCCAGCAGCTTAGCGGGACAGGGTACCTACGAGCAGTACTTC.

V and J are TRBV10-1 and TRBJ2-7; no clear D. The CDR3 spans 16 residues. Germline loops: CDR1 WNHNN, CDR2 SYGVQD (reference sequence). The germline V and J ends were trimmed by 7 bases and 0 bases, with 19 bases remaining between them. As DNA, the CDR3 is TGCGCCAGCAATCCGGCCGTATACATTACCTCCTACGAGCAGTACTTC. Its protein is CASNPAVYITSYEQYF.

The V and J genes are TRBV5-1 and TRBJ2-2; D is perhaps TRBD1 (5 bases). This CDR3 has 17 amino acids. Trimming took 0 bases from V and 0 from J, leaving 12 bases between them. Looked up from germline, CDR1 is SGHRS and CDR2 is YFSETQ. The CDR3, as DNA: TGCGCCAGCAGCTTGGAAGGACAACTCGCGAACACCGGGGAGCTGTTTTTT. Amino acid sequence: CASSLEGQLANTGELFF.

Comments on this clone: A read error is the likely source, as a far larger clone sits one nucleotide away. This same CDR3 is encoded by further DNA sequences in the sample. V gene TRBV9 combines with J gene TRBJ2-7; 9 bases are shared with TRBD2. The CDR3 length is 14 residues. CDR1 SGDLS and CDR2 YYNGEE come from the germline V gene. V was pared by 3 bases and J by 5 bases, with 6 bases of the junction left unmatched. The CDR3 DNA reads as TGTGCCAGCAGCGCGAGCGGGAGGAGCGACGAGCAGTACTTC. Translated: CASSASGRSDEQYF.

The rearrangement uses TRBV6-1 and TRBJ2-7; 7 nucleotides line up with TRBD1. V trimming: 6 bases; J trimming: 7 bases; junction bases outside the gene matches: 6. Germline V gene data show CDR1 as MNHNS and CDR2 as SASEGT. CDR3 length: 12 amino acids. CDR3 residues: CASSLTGREQYF. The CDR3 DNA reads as TGTGCCAGCAGCTTGACAGGGAGAGAGCAGTACTTC.